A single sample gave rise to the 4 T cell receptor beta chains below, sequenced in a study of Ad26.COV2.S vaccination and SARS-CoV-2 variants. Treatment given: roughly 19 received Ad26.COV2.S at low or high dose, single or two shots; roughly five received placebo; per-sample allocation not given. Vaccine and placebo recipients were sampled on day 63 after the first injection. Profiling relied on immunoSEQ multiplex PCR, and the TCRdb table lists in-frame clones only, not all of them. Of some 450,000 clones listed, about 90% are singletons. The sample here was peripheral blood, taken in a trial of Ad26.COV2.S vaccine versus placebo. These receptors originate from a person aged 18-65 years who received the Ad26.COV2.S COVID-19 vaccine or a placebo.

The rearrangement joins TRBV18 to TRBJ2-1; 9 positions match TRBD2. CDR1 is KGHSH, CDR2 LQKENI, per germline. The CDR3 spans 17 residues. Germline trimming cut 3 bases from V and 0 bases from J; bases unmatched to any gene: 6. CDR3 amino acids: CASSPGLAPSSYNEQFF. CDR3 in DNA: TGTGCCAGCTCACCGGGACTAGCCCCGAGCTCCTACAATGAGCAGTTCTTC.

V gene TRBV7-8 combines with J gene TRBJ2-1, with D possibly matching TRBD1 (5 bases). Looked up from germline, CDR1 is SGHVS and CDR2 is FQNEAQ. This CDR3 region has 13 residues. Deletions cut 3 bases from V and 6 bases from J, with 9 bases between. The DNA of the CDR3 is TGTGCCAGCAGCTTCGGCAGGGCCAATGAGCAGTTCTTC. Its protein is CASSFGRANEQFF.

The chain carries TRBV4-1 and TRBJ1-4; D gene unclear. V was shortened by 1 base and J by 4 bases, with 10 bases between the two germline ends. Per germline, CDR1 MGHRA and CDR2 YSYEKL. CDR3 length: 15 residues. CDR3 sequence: CASSQVSVSNEKLFF. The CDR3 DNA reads TGCGCCAGCAGCCAAGTCTCAGTGAGTAATGAAAAACTGTTTTTT.

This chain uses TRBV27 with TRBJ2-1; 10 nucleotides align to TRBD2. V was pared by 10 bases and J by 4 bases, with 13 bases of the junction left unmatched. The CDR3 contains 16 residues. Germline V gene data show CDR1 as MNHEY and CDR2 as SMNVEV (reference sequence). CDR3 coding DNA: TGTGCCACCGGGCGGGTAACTAGCGGGAAATACAATGAGCAGTTCTTC. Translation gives CATGRVTSGKYNEQFF.